The 2 T cell receptor beta chains presented below share a single source sample, sequenced in a study of CD8+ T cells in alopecia areata. Extracted RNA was reverse transcribed into cDNA, the sequencing template. Some clones are missing from TCRdb's copy, which holds only in-frame ones; the method was immunoSEQ multiplex PCR. This sample yields some 95,000 clones, of which about 40% are seen a single time; roughly 18% belongs to the top ten. This sample's treatment: oral pan-JAK inhibitor, 5-10 mg twice daily. This specimen was CD8+ T cells sorted from blood, taken at week 24, from a patient treated with tofacitinib. These receptors were obtained from a human donor with alopecia areata.

This clone came up a few times. The V gene is TRBV19, the J gene TRBJ1-2; TRBD1 aligns across 7 bases. This CDR3 spans 13 amino acids. Trimming took 5 bases from V and 4 from J; bases not matched to a gene: 4. The V gene's germline CDR1 is LNHDA and CDR2 SQIVND (reference sequence). This chain's CDR3 is CASSPGTAYGYTF. In nucleotides, the CDR3 is TGTGCCAGTAGTCCGGGGACAGCCTATGGCTACACCTTC.

The V and J genes are TRBV5-4 and TRBJ2-7; a weak D match, TRBD1 (5 bases). Trimming took off 3 bases at V and 2 bases at J, with 6 bases between the two ends. This CDR3 has 12 amino acids. Germline loops: CDR1 SGHNT, CDR2 YYREEE (reference sequence). DNA for the CDR3: TGTGCCAGCAGCTCGACAGCCTACGAGCAGTACTTC. This sequence encodes CASSSTAYEQYF.